Shown below are 30 T cell receptor beta chains from a single sample sequenced in a study of cytomegalovirus exposure and HLA in healthy donors. The PCR had 60 Vbeta and 13 Jbeta primers. Sequenced by immunoSEQ multiplex PCR; TCRdb stores in-frame clones only, minus some. The sample holds around 32,000 clones; roughly two fifths are singletons and the top ten take approximately 2%. Sequencing was done on a sample of PBMCs. The source of these receptors is a woman aged 45-59 years in good health and CMV-seronegative.

The rearrangement uses TRBV19 and TRBJ1-2; 9 bases agree with TRBD1. From germline, CDR1 is LNHDA and CDR2 SQIVND (reference sequence). The trim removed 8 bases at V and 2 bases at J, leaving 9 bases unmatched. This CDR3 is 15 amino acids long. CDR3: CASATGQGSNYGYTF. CDR3 nucleotides: TGTGCCAGTGCGACCGGACAGGGGTCCAACTATGGCTACACCTTC. Variable domain in full (rest from reference TRBV19 and TRBJ1-2): DGGITQSPKYLFRKEGQNVTLSCEQNLNHDAMYWYRQDPGQGLRLIYYSQIVNDFQKGDIAEGYSVSREKKESFPLTVTSAQKNPTAFYLCASATGQGSNYGYTFGSGTRLTVV.

This clone turned up a few times. In DNA, the CDR3 is TGTGCCAGCAGTTACTCGGGCGGGATTTACACCGGGGAGCTGTTTTTT. It is translated as CASSYSGGIYTGELFF. The V gene is TRBV6-5, the J gene TRBJ2-2, with TRBD2 as a possible D gene (6 bases). Germline-derived CDR1 and CDR2 are MNHEY and SVGAGI. Deletions cut 0 bases from V and 3 bases from J, with 11 bases between. The CDR3 is 16 residues long.

In its sample, this clone was seen a few times. The rearrangement joins TRBV19 to TRBJ1-4; D perhaps matches TRBD1 (5 bases). From germline, CDR1 is LNHDA and CDR2 SQIVND (reference sequence). Trimming stripped 3 bases from V and 3 bases from J, with 8 bases between. The CDR3 sequence is 14 residues long. CDR3 region: CASSIGGSNEKLFF. DNA of the CDR3: TGTGCCAGTAGTATCGGGGGGTCTAATGAAAAACTGTTTTTT.

This chain links TRBV27 with TRBJ2-1, with 13 bases identical to TRBD2. Germline trimming cut 0 bases from V and 5 bases from J; bases unmatched to any gene: 13. Germline CDR1 reads MNHEY; CDR2 reads SMNVEV (reference sequence). The CDR3 sequence is 20 residues long. As DNA, the CDR3 is TGTGCCAGCAGTTTATCCGATACCTTCCGACTAGCGGGAGGTGACAATGAGCAGTTCTTC. Translation: CASSLSDTFRLAGGDNEQFF.

The V gene is TRBV11-2, the J gene TRBJ1-2, with 10 positions matching TRBD1. CDR3 size: 17 residues. After removal of 3 bases from V and 8 bases from J, the junction contained 15 bases not matched to a gene. Germline CDR1 SGHAT, CDR2 FQNNGV. The CDR3 region has the DNA TGTGCCAGCAGCTTCAGTCCGACAGGGGGCGCGTTGATCGGCTACACCTTC. Its translation is CASSFSPTGGALIGYTF. Complete variable domain (other parts from reference TRBV11-2 and TRBJ1-2): EAGVAQSPRYKIIEKRQSVAFWCNPISGHATLYWYQQILGQGPKLLIQFQNNGVVDDSQLPKDRFSAERLKGVDSTLKIQPAKLEDSAVYLCASSFSPTGGALIGYTFGSGTRLTVV.

There are a few counts of this clone. J is TRBJ1-1 and V is TRBV18; 11 bases fit TRBD1. The CDR3 totals 16 residues. Per germline, CDR1 KGHSH and CDR2 LQKENI. The junction had 9 bases not matched to a gene; V was cut back by 5 bases and J by 4 bases. The CDR3 is CASSFGTGGLGTEAFF. CDR3 DNA sequence: TGTGCCAGCTCATTTGGGACAGGGGGACTGGGCACTGAAGCTTTCTTT.

V and J are TRBV30 and TRBJ2-1; the D gene is possibly TRBD2 (6 bases). Trimming cost V 5 bases and J 6 bases, with 17 bases left between them. The V gene's germline CDR1 is GTSNPN and CDR2 SVGIG (reference sequence). The CDR3 spans 14 residues. CDR3 sequence: CAWERTSSLNEQFF. In DNA, the CDR3 is TGTGCCTGGGAACGAACTAGCAGTCTCAATGAGCAGTTCTTC.

This rearrangement joins TRBV6-5 to TRBJ1-2; 8 nucleotides line up with TRBD1. The CDR3 contains 13 residues. The germline gives CDR1 MNHEY, CDR2 SVGAGI. After removal of 11 bases from V and 5 bases from J, the junction contained 10 bases not matched to a gene. This CDR3 is CAENQGAGYGYTF. Here the CDR3 DNA reads TGTGCCGAGAATCAGGGGGCTGGTTATGGCTACACCTTC.

This chain uses TRBV7-9 with TRBJ2-1; TRBD2 agrees at 8 bases. CDR1 SEHNR and CDR2 FQNEAQ come from the germline V gene (reference sequence). CDR3 length: 15 amino acids. V lost 7 bases to trimming and J lost 11 bases; unmatched junction nucleotides: 16. CDR3 sequence reads: CASNLPGLGKVQQFF. Here the CDR3 DNA reads TGTGCCAGCAACCTCCCGGGACTAGGGAAGGTGCAGCAGTTCTTC.

This clone has a single count. The genes are TRBV5-1 and TRBJ1-1; D might be TRBD1 (5 bases). Trimming shortened V by 4 bases and J by 1 base, and 11 bases separated the two germline ends. Germline V CDR1 and CDR2: SGHRS, YFSETQ. The CDR3 runs 14 residues. The CDR3 DNA reads TGCGCCAGCAGCCCTGACAGCACGAACACTGAAGCTTTCTTT. Its protein is CASSPDSTNTEAFF. Looking up the rest from reference TRBV5-1 and TRBJ1-1 gives the full variable domain: KAGVTQTPRYLIKTRGQQVTLSCSPISGHRSVSWYQQTPGQGLQFLFEYFSETQRNKGNFPGRFSGRQFSNSRSEMNVSTLELGDSALYLCASSPDSTNTEAFFGQGTRLTVV.

V gene TRBV15 combines with J gene TRBJ2-7, with 8 bases identical to TRBD1. With V trimmed by 5 bases and J by 2 bases, 8 bases remained unmatched. The CDR3 is 15 residues long. Germline V CDR1 and CDR2: LNHNV, YYDKDF (reference sequence). CDR3 DNA sequence: TGTGCCACCAGCCCACCGGGACAGGCAACCTACGAGCAGTACTTC. Encoded protein: CATSPPGQATYEQYF.

This clone was detected only a few times. This chain uses TRBV6-5 with TRBJ1-6; 7 bases map to TRBD1. With V trimmed by 6 bases and J by 10 bases, 12 bases remained unmatched. Per germline, CDR1 MNHEY and CDR2 SVGAGI. CDR3 size: 15 residues. CDR3 protein: CASRPPAGGGSPLHF. In nucleotides, the CDR3 is TGTGCCAGCAGGCCCCCGGCAGGGGGAGGATCACCCCTCCACTTT.

This rearrangement joins TRBV5-1 to TRBJ1-1; D is perhaps TRBD1 (5 bases). V was cut by 0 bases and J by 2 bases, with 26 bases left in between. Germline V lookup: CDR1 SGHRS, CDR2 YFSETQ. The CDR3 runs 20 residues. Written as DNA, the CDR3 is TGCGCCAGCAGCTTGGTTGGAGACACGGGGGAGTTGAAGGCAAACACTGAAGCTTTCTTT. This encodes CASSLVGDTGELKANTEAFF.

The J gene is TRBJ2-7, the V gene TRBV5-4; D possibly corresponds to TRBD1 (5 bases). The germline CDR1 and CDR2 sequences are SGHNT and YYREEE (reference sequence). V was pared by 2 bases and J by 0 bases, with 9 bases between. The CDR3 has 14 amino acids. This CDR3 reads CASSFRERSYEQYF. The CDR3 coding sequence is TGTGCCAGCAGCTTCAGGGAACGCTCCTACGAGCAGTACTTC.

The chain carries TRBV7-3 and TRBJ2-1; maybe TRBD2 (6 bases). The CDR3 has 16 amino acids. In germline, CDR1 is SGHTA, CDR2 FQGTGA. V was pared by 2 bases and J by 4 bases, with 15 bases between. The CDR3 sequence is CASSLQTGAGYNEQFF. CDR3 DNA: TGTGCCAGCAGCTTACAGACGGGAGCTGGATACAATGAGCAGTTCTTC.

The CDR3 DNA follows: TGTGCCAGCAGTGAACGACAGGGAAACACTGAAGCTTTCTTT. It encodes CASSERQGNTEAFF. The chain carries TRBV2 and TRBJ1-1, with 7 bases matching TRBD1. V trimming: 2 bases; J trimming: 2 bases; junction bases outside the gene matches: 2. Germline-derived CDR1 and CDR2 are SNHLY and FYNNEI. The CDR3 has 14 residues.

The CDR3 DNA reads TGTGCCAGCAGTCCATGGTCCGGGAACTATGGCTACACCTTC. This encodes CASSPWSGNYGYTF. The genes are TRBV6-6 and TRBJ1-2; no clear D. The CDR3 has 14 amino acids. CDR1 is MNHNY, CDR2 SVGAGI, per germline (reference sequence). With 5 bases removed from V and 2 bases from J, the gap between germline ends came to 12 bases.

This rearrangement joins TRBV5-8 to TRBJ2-5; D might be TRBD1 (6 bases). The germline V gene encodes CDR1 SGHTS and CDR2 YDEGEE. V lost 2 bases to trimming and J lost 2 bases, with 19 bases between them. The CDR3 contains 17 residues. CDR3 residues: CASSLGEMGASQETQYF. The CDR3 DNA is TGTGCCAGCAGCTTAGGCGAAATGGGGGCGAGTCAAGAGACCCAGTACTTC.

The V gene is TRBV6-5, the J gene TRBJ2-7; 9 bases are a match to TRBD1. V was pared by 0 bases and J by 0 bases, with 3 bases of the junction left unmatched. Germline V gene data show CDR1 as MNHEY and CDR2 as SVGAGI. The CDR3 has 16 residues. The CDR3 protein is CASSYSGTGSSYEQYF. CDR3 DNA: TGTGCCAGCAGTTACTCAGGGACAGGGAGCTCCTACGAGCAGTACTTC.

V and J are TRBV7-9 and TRBJ2-7; 10 nucleotides agree with TRBD2. After removal of 6 bases from V and 1 base from J, the junction contained 9 bases not matched to a gene. The CDR3 spans 16 residues. CDR1 and CDR2 (germline): SEHNR, FQNEAQ (reference sequence). The DNA of the CDR3 is TGTGCCAGCAGGGGGCTAGCGGGGGACCCTTCCTACGAGCAGTACTTC. It yields the protein CASRGLAGDPSYEQYF.

This clone has just a few counts. CDR3 sequence: CASSQISGNTEAFF. CDR3 in DNA: TGTGCCAGCAGCCAGATATCGGGGAACACTGAAGCTTTCTTT. The chain has TRBV14 and TRBJ1-1; D is unresolved. Germline CDR1 reads SGHDN; CDR2 reads FVKESK. The CDR3 is 14 residues long. Between the trimmed V and J ends, which lost 3 bases and 1 base, there was a span of 9 bases.

The rearrangement uses TRBV19 and TRBJ2-5, with 8 nucleotides matching TRBD2. With 7 bases clipped from V and 5 bases from J, the junction kept 9 bases outside the gene matches. Germline lookup yields CDR1 LNHDA and CDR2 SQIVND (reference sequence). This CDR3 has 14 amino acids. The chain's CDR3 is CASTRRPGGETQYF. In DNA form, the CDR3 reads TGTGCCAGTACCAGGCGCCCGGGGGGGGAGACCCAGTACTTC.

By sample fraction, this clone is medium-sized. The chain joins TRBV10-1 to TRBJ2-2; D remains unclear. Germline V gene sequence: CDR1 WNHNN, CDR2 SYGVQD (reference sequence). The CDR3 extends over 14 amino acids. Trimming took 3 bases from V and 2 from J, leaving 7 bases between them. This CDR3 reads CASSEQINTGELFF. The CDR3 nucleotides read TGCGCCAGCAGTGAACAGATAAACACCGGGGAGCTGTTTTTT.

This clone has more than one count but fewer than ten. The chain uses TRBV18 and TRBJ1-2; 11 bases align to TRBD1. V dropped 3 bases and J dropped 4; count of bases not matched to a gene: 7. CDR1 and CDR2 from the germline V gene are KGHSH and LQKENI. This CDR3 has 16 amino acids. In nucleotides, the CDR3 is TGTGCCAGCTCACCCGCCGGGACAGGGGGGAGCTATGGCTACACCTTC. It translates to CASSPAGTGGSYGYTF.

The sample holds a few counts of this clone. The chain uses TRBV28 and TRBJ1-1; TRBD1 is a possible D gene (5 bases). This CDR3 spans 13 amino acids. CDR1 and CDR2 (germline): MDHEN, SYDVKM. Trimming cost V 7 bases and J 10 bases, with 19 bases left between them. CDR3 bases: TGTGCCAGCATCGATCGAGCAGGGAAGGTAGCTTTCTTT. This codes for CASIDRAGKVAFF.

This clone was seen more than once but under ten times. The chain is built from TRBV9 and TRBJ2-7, with TRBD2 matching over 9 bases. The V gene's germline CDR1 is SGDLS and CDR2 YYNGEE. This CDR3 spans 15 amino acids. The junction had 6 bases not matched to a gene; V was cut back by 3 bases and J by 2 bases. CDR3 nucleotide sequence: TGTGCCAGCAGCGCTCATTCTAGCGGGGCCTACGAGCAGTACTTC. The encoded protein is CASSAHSSGAYEQYF.

The gene calls are TRBV6-5 and TRBJ2-1; unclear D gene. The CDR3 has 15 amino acids. Germline CDR1 reads MNHEY; CDR2 reads SVGAGI. The ends were cut back, 3 bases at V and 1 base at J, with 10 bases in the middle. Here the CDR3 reads CASSYLSGSYNEQFF. The CDR3 DNA is TGTGCCAGCAGTTATTTGTCAGGATCCTACAATGAGCAGTTCTTC.

The DNA of the CDR3 is TGCGCCAGCAGCTTAGCGGGAGACGCCTACAATGAGCAGTTCTTC. It codes for CASSLAGDAYNEQFF. This chain connects TRBV5-1 to TRBJ2-1; 8 nucleotides align to TRBD2. Germline CDR1 and CDR2: SGHRS and YFSETQ. There are 15 residues in the CDR3. Trimming took 2 bases from V and 2 from J; bases not matched to a gene: 3.

The genes are TRBV2 and TRBJ2-3; 11 nucleotides agree with TRBD2. The V and J ends lost 6 bases and 3 bases, in that order; junction bases with no gene match: 5. The CDR3 is made up of 15 amino acids. Looked up from germline, CDR1 is SNHLY and CDR2 is FYNNEI. For the CDR3, the DNA is TGTGCCAGCAGGGTGACTAGCGGGATTACAGATACGCAGTATTTT. Its translation is CASRVTSGITDTQYF.

J is TRBJ2-4 and V is TRBV27, with 7 bases that match TRBD2. With 6 bases clipped from V and 0 bases from J, the junction kept 14 bases outside the gene matches. Germline CDR1 reads MNHEY; CDR2 reads SMNVEV (reference sequence). The CDR3 consists of 18 residues. The CDR3 bases are TGTGCCAGCAGGACTTCGGGACTATCAACCCTAGCCAAAAACATTCAGTACTTC. It is translated as CASRTSGLSTLAKNIQYF.